Listed below are T cell receptor beta chains from one sample, sequenced in a study of chronic HIV infection and antiretroviral therapy. One entry per CDR3 protein results from TCRdb running MiXCR on the 5' RACE reads. The table records more than 40,000 distinct CDR3 sequences, 19% of them present only once. The source material was peripheral blood. All receptors derive from an adult who had HIV and had not received antiretroviral therapy, or was an uninfected healthy control (not recorded which). CDR3s include the opening cysteine and the closing phenylalanine or tryptophan. The D gene is left open where the match is weak. Only part of the rows carry a size: once, few, many, or a class if the clone is expanded.

D gene: TRBD2; clone size: few; J gene: TRBJ2-3; V gene: TRBV24-1; CDR3 protein: CATGLAGERAADTQYF; CDR3 DNA: TGTGCCACCGGGCTAGCGGGAGAAAGAGCAGCAGATACGCAGTATTTT
D gene: -; clone size: once; J gene: TRBJ2-2; V gene: TRBV29-1; CDR3 protein: CSVILVGELSF; CDR3 DNA: TGCAGCGTTATTCTAGTCGGGGAGCTGTCTTTT
D gene: -; clone size: -; J gene: TRBJ1-2; V gene: TRBV20-1; CDR3 protein: CSANPGPYSNYGYTF; CDR3 DNA: TGCAGTGCTAACCCCGGACCCTATTCTAACTATGGCTACACCTTC
D gene: TRBD2; clone size: -; J gene: TRBJ2-1; V gene: TRBV28; CDR3 protein: CASSPGTSGRNEQFF; CDR3 DNA: TGTGCCAGCAGTCCCGGGACTAGCGGGAGGAATGAGCAGTTCTTC
D gene: -; clone size: -; J gene: TRBJ1-1; V gene: TRBV9; CDR3 protein: CASSSNTEAFF; CDR3 DNA: TGTGCCAGCAGCTCAAACACTGAAGCTTTCTTT
D gene: -; clone size: many; J gene: TRBJ1-1; V gene: TRBV5-6; CDR3 protein: CASSLVSVGRGTEAFF; CDR3 DNA: TGTGCCAGCAGCTTGGTATCCGTAGGCAGGGGAACTGAAGCTTTCTTT
D gene: -; clone size: -; J gene: TRBJ1-1; V gene: TRBV28; CDR3 protein: CASSSAYNTEAFF; CDR3 DNA: TGTGCCAGCAGTTCAGCATATAACACTGAAGCTTTCTTT
D gene: -; clone size: few; J gene: TRBJ2-3; V gene: TRBV28; CDR3 protein: CASSPSPDTQYF; CDR3 DNA: TGTGCCAGCAGTCCCTCCCCAGATACGCAGTATTTT
D gene: -; clone size: many; J gene: TRBJ1-1; V gene: TRBV11-2; CDR3 protein: CASSPQGWEAFF; CDR3 DNA: TGTGCCAGCAGCCCCCAGGGGTGGGAAGCTTTCTTT
D gene: -; clone size: few; J gene: TRBJ2-2; V gene: TRBV20-1; CDR3 protein: CSASRQNTGELFF; CDR3 DNA: TGCAGTGCTAGCCGGCAGAACACCGGGGAGCTGTTTTTT
D gene: -; clone size: -; J gene: TRBJ1-2; V gene: TRBV10-2; CDR3 protein: CASSYEGMEGYTF; CDR3 DNA: TGCGCCAGCAGTTACGAGGGAATGGAAGGCTACACCTTC
D gene: TRBD2; clone size: -; J gene: TRBJ2-4; V gene: TRBV27; CDR3 protein: CASSFSGAKNIQYF; CDR3 DNA: TGTGCCAGCAGTTTTAGCGGGGCCAAAAACATTCAGTACTTC
D gene: -; clone size: -; J gene: TRBJ2-6; V gene: TRBV28; CDR3 protein: CASSSLAGANVLTF; CDR3 DNA: TGTGCCAGCAGTTCGTTGGCTGGGGCCAACGTCCTGACTTTC
D gene: -; clone size: few; J gene: TRBJ2-6; V gene: TRBV28; CDR3 protein: CASSSRQELWGANVLTF; CDR3 DNA: TGTGCCAGCAGTTCAAGACAGGAACTGTGGGGGGCCAACGTCCTGACTTTC
D gene: TRBD2; clone size: once; J gene: TRBJ2-1; V gene: TRBV7-8; CDR3 protein: CASSPASSGGSYNEQFF; CDR3 DNA: TGTGCCAGCAGCCCAGCCTCTAGCGGAGGCTCCTACAATGAGCAGTTCTTC
D gene: TRBD1; clone size: -; J gene: TRBJ1-2; V gene: TRBV27; CDR3 protein: CASSQQGSNPSGYTF; CDR3 DNA: TGTGCCAGCAGTCAACAGGGGAGTAATCCGAGTGGCTACACCTTC
D gene: -; clone size: -; J gene: TRBJ2-6; V gene: TRBV28; CDR3 protein: CASSLGGLVSGANVLTF; CDR3 DNA: TGTGCCAGCAGTTTGGGCGGTTTAGTTTCTGGGGCCAACGTCCTGACTTTC
D gene: -; clone size: few; J gene: TRBJ1-5; V gene: TRBV28; CDR3 protein: CASSLGPYQPQHF; CDR3 DNA: TGTGCCAGCAGTTTAGGGCCATATCAGCCCCAGCATTTT
D gene: TRBD2; clone size: few; J gene: TRBJ2-1; V gene: TRBV3-1; CDR3 protein: CASSQEASGRAGYNEQFF; CDR3 DNA: TGTGCCAGCAGCCAAGAAGCTAGCGGGAGGGCCGGCTACAATGAGCAGTTCTTC